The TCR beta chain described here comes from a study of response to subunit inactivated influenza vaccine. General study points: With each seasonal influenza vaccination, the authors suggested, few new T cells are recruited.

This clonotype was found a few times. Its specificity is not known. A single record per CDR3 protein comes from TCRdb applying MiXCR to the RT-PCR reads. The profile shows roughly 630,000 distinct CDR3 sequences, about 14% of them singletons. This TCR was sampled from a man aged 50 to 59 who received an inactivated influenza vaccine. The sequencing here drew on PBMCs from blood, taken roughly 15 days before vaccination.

The CDR3 DNA is TGCGCCAGCAGCCCTGAGGGCGGAAGCACAACAGATACGCAGTATTTT. Amino acid sequence: CASSPEGGSTTDTQYF. The rearrangement joins TRBV5-1 to TRBJ2-3; perhaps TRBD2 as D (5 bases). V was pared by 4 bases and J by 3 bases, with 18 bases between. The CDR3 extends over 16 amino acids. CDR1 and CDR2 (germline): SGHRS, YFSETQ.